These 21 T cell receptor beta chains were all obtained from the same sample, sequenced in a study of blood T cell repertoires in COVID-19. Sequenced by immunoSEQ multiplex PCR; TCRdb stores in-frame clones only, minus some. This sample has 65,000 or so clones, with around 80% found just once. Sequenced sample: peripheral blood. The receptor source for this set is a man aged 55 to 70 with acute or convalescent COVID-19.

The rearrangement links TRBV6-5 to TRBJ1-3; D possibly corresponds to TRBD1 (5 bases). Germline V lookup: CDR1 MNHEY, CDR2 SVGAGI. V lost 4 bases, J lost 0 bases, and 13 bases lay in between. CDR3 size: 16 residues. CDR3 amino acids: CASSSLGRGSGNTIYF. Here the CDR3 DNA reads TGTGCCAGCAGTTCCCTGGGGCGTGGCTCTGGAAACACCATATATTTT.

The chain couples TRBV5-8 to TRBJ1-5; D possibly corresponds to TRBD1 (5 bases). In germline, CDR1 is SGHTS, CDR2 YDEGEE. V was pared by 3 bases and J by 7 bases, with 11 bases between. This CDR3 is 13 amino acids long. CDR3 loop: CASSSRRGQPQHF. The CDR3 DNA reads as TGTGCCAGCAGCTCTAGGAGGGGCCAGCCCCAGCATTTT. Supplemented by reference TRBV5-8 and TRBJ1-5, the full variable domain reads EAGVTQSPTHLIKTRGQQATLRCSPISGHTSVYWYQQALGLGLQFLLWYDEGEERNRGNFPPRFSGRQFPNYSSELNVNALELEDSALYLCASSSRRGQPQHFGDGTRLSIL.

As for this clone: Other DNA variants within this sample encode the same CDR3. This sequence joins TRBV29-1 and TRBJ2-5; a weak D match, TRBD2 (8 bases). CDR1 and CDR2 (germline): SQVTM, ANQGSEA. Between the trimmed V and J ends, which lost 3 bases and 7 bases, there was a span of 18 bases. The CDR3 runs to 14 residues. The CDR3 DNA reads TGCAGCGTTGACTCGGGGGGGGAGGGGGCGACCCAGTACTTC. It yields the protein CSVDSGGEGATQYF.

This clone was seen a few times. At the DNA level, this CDR3 is encoded by other sequences in the same sample as well. The V gene is TRBV5-1, the J gene TRBJ2-2, with a tentative D call TRBD1 (7 bases). Germline V gives CDR1 SGHRS, CDR2 YFSETQ. V was cut by 1 base and J by 6 bases, with 10 bases left in between. CDR3 length: 14 amino acids. Here the CDR3 reads CASSLTGEAGELFF. The CDR3 DNA is TGCGCCAGCAGCTTGACAGGGGAGGCCGGGGAGCTGTTTTTT.

The CDR3 region has the DNA TGTGCCAGCCAGGGCGGGGGGAGCTCCTACGAGCAGTACTTC. It yields the protein CASQGGGSSYEQYF. The rearrangement uses TRBV18 and TRBJ2-7; the match to TRBD2 covers 8 bases. Germline V gene sequence: CDR1 KGHSH, CDR2 LQKENI. V shed 8 bases, J shed 0 bases, and the junction held 6 bases outside the gene matches. CDR3 length: 14 residues.

The V and J genes are TRBV4-1 and TRBJ2-1; 15 nucleotides match TRBD2. Germline CDR1 is MGHRA and CDR2 is YSYEKL. This CDR3 spans 17 amino acids. V lost 6 bases to trimming and J lost 1 base; unmatched junction nucleotides: 4. Here the CDR3 DNA reads TGCGCCAGCAGGTCAGGACTAGCGGGGGGGTCCTACAATGAGCAGTTCTTC. Translated: CASRSGLAGGSYNEQFF.

The V call is TRBV7-2, the J call TRBJ2-3, with 8 bases that match TRBD2. CDR1 is SGHTA, CDR2 FQGNSA, per germline. V was clipped by 3 bases and J by 5 bases; unmatched bases: 10. This CDR3 comprises 16 residues. This CDR3 is CASSLAGTRGLDTQYF. The CDR3 DNA is TGTGCCAGCAGCTTGGCCGGGACTAGAGGGTTAGATACGCAGTATTTT.

The rearrangement uses TRBV6-1 and TRBJ1-6; TRBD1 might be the D (6 bases). V lost 0 bases to trimming and J lost 10 bases, with 19 bases between them. CDR1 MNHNS and CDR2 SASEGT come from the germline V gene. This CDR3 has 17 residues. The CDR3 loop is CASSEALQGQRLSPLHF. CDR3 coding DNA: TGTGCCAGCAGTGAAGCGCTTCAAGGACAGAGACTATCACCCCTCCACTTT.

There are a few counts of this clone. The gene calls are TRBV5-4 and TRBJ1-4; tentative D call: TRBD1 (5 bases). Germline CDR1 SGHNT, CDR2 YYREEE (reference sequence). With 4 bases removed from V and 5 bases from J, the gap between germline ends came to 21 bases. This CDR3 comprises 17 residues. The CDR3 region is CASSPGGLTTANEKLFF. In DNA form, the CDR3 reads TGTGCCAGCAGCCCGGGGGGACTCACTACCGCCAATGAAAAACTGTTTTTT.

This chain uses TRBV5-8 with TRBJ2-5; 11 positions match TRBD2. J was trimmed by 1 base and V by 4 bases; bases with no gene match: 6. Germline V gene sequence: CDR1 SGHTS, CDR2 YDEGEE. This CDR3 contains 16 residues. Here the CDR3 DNA reads TGTGCCAGCAGCCCCGGGACTAGCGGCGCCCAAGAGACCCAGTACTTC. Its translation is CASSPGTSGAQETQYF. Full variable domain (remainder filled in from reference TRBV5-8 and TRBJ2-5): EAGVTQSPTHLIKTRGQQATLRCSPISGHTSVYWYQQALGLGLQFLLWYDEGEERNRGNFPPRFSGRQFPNYSSELNVNALELEDSALYLCASSPGTSGAQETQYFGPGTRLLVL.

A few counts support this clone. The chain has TRBV14 and TRBJ1-5, with D uncertain. The CDR3 totals 14 residues. Germline CDR1 reads SGHDN; CDR2 reads FVKESK. Between the trimmed V and J ends, which lost 2 bases and 3 bases, there was a span of 8 bases. In DNA, the CDR3 is TGTGCCAGCAGCCAATTTGGAGACAATCAGCCCCAGCATTTT. Translation: CASSQFGDNQPQHF.

This chain links TRBV11-1 with TRBJ1-4, with D possibly TRBD1 on 6 matching bases. V gave up 4 bases and J gave up 6 bases, with 15 bases separating them. Germline V gene lookup returns CDR1 SGHAT and CDR2 FQDESV (reference sequence). CDR3 length equals 15 residues. CDR3 protein: CASSYDRMGDEKLFF. CDR3 DNA sequence: TGTGCCAGCAGCTACGACAGGATGGGGGATGAAAAACTGTTTTTT.

This clone was observed a few times. The rearrangement joins TRBV2 to TRBJ2-7; 7 bases are a match to TRBD1. The CDR3 loop spans 14 amino acids. V gave up 8 bases and J gave up 2 bases; unmatched junction bases: 9. Germline V gene lookup returns CDR1 SNHLY and CDR2 FYNNEI. This CDR3 reads CASVRDSPTYEQYF. The CDR3 DNA is TGTGCCAGCGTACGGGACAGTCCAACCTACGAGCAGTACTTC.

The gene calls are TRBV5-1 and TRBJ1-2; D is ambiguous. Germline V gene sequence: CDR1 SGHRS, CDR2 YFSETQ. This CDR3 spans 14 amino acids. V dropped 4 bases and J dropped 2 bases, with 12 bases sitting between them. The CDR3 DNA follows: TGCGCCAGCAGCCCATGGGAGTCGAACTATGGCTACACCTTC. It encodes CASSPWESNYGYTF.

The chain joins TRBV21-1 to TRBJ2-1; the table's TRBD2 call for D was not verified on the DNA. TRBV21-1 is flagged as a pseudogene. The CDR3 consists of 17 residues. The CDR3 here is CASSKWGTSGPYNEQFF. CDR3 bases: TGTGCCAGCAGCAAATGGGGGACTAGCGGGCCTTACAATGAGCAGTTCTTC.

The chain uses TRBV29-1 and TRBJ2-7, with 10 nucleotides matching TRBD1. The CDR3 has 15 amino acids. With V trimmed by 4 bases and J by 3 bases, 9 bases remained unmatched. Germline assignment: CDR1 SQVTM and CDR2 ANQGSEA. CDR3 region: CSVVATGGEFYEQYF. As DNA, the CDR3 is TGCAGCGTTGTCGCGACAGGGGGCGAGTTCTACGAGCAGTACTTC.

The rearrangement joins TRBV24-1 to TRBJ2-7, with TRBD1 identical over 9 bases. With V trimmed by 4 bases and J by 5 bases, 5 bases remained unmatched. This CDR3 region has 14 residues. Germline CDR1 reads KGHDR; CDR2 reads SFDVKD. For the CDR3, the DNA is TGTGCCACCAGTGACCCGGGACAGGGAAACGAGCAGTACTTC. The encoded protein is CATSDPGQGNEQYF.

This clone was seen a handful of times. V and J are TRBV5-4 and TRBJ2-7; 9 nucleotides align to TRBD1. Trimming at V came to 2 bases and at J to 3 bases, leaving 3 bases not matched to a gene. In germline, CDR1 is SGHNT, CDR2 YYREEE (reference sequence). The CDR3 length is 14 residues. The chain's CDR3 is CASSFPGQGYEQYF. The CDR3, as DNA: TGTGCCAGCAGCTTCCCGGGACAGGGCTACGAGCAGTACTTC.

J is TRBJ2-3 and V is TRBV7-2, with 7 positions matching TRBD2. The V and J ends lost 5 bases and 5 bases, in that order; junction bases with no gene match: 13. Germline-derived CDR1 and CDR2 are SGHTA and FQGNSA. CDR3 length: 16 amino acids. CDR3 amino acids: CASSPPRGGGRDTQYF. CDR3 DNA: TGTGCCAGCAGCCCCCCGAGGGGCGGGGGACGAGATACGCAGTATTTT.

The chain links TRBV13 to TRBJ1-2; 9 nucleotides match TRBD1. CDR1 PRHDT and CDR2 FYEKMQ come from the germline V gene (reference sequence). Germline trimming cut 6 bases from V and 8 bases from J; bases unmatched to any gene: 7. The CDR3 length is 13 residues. In nucleotides, the CDR3 is TGTGCCAGCAGTATACAGGGGGCGGACGGCTACACCTTC. Translating gives CASSIQGADGYTF.

This clone occurred once. This chain links TRBV10-3 with TRBJ2-3, with 11 bases matching TRBD2. Per germline, CDR1 ENHRY and CDR2 SYGVKD. CDR3 length: 15 residues. V was clipped by 4 bases and J by 0 bases; unmatched bases: 0. CDR3: CAISGTSGSTDTQYF. Here the CDR3 DNA reads TGTGCCATCAGTGGGACTAGCGGGAGCACAGATACGCAGTATTTT.